The sequence of this TCR beta chain was determined in a study of blood T cell repertoires in COVID-19 (dated by TCRdb to about 2020). Context from the whole study: Samples covering the acute and convalescent phases of COVID-19 were provided by collaborators in the United States, Italy and Spain. The dataset comprised deeply sampled blood TCRbeta repertoires from subjects exposed to, actively infected with, or recovered from COVID-19. The sample metadata nearly always contained a de-identified subject ID, COVID-19 status, age in years and sex. The prospective study material was composed of cDNA or gDNA derived from T cells, B-cell-depleted T cells, or PBMCs. The samples were drawn from the first 160 participants of the ongoing ImmuneRACE study and from some 1,300 subjects provided by 6 global collaborators. The repertoires were made available in a free public database intended to serve as a resource for research on the immune response to SARS-CoV-2. Where available, HLA class I and class II types were obtained from metadata supplied by the sample provider rather than from assay-based typing.

This clone was seen a handful of times. Its antigen is not yet known. Per-nucleotide qualities are absent, and no much larger clonotype sits a single base away. TCRbeta CDR3 regions were amplified from genomic DNA using the immunoSEQ Assay, a bias-controlled multiplex PCR. Turning to the authors' computational methods: The number of nucleated cells in each sample was estimated from the amplification of reference gene primers within the assay. To quantify the absolute abundance of each unique TCRbeta CDR3 rearrangement, sequence reads were collapsed and filtered. For each sample, productive Simpson clonality was calculated as the square root of Simpson's diversity index over productive rearrangements. TCRdb provides this immuneACCESS table in a form limited to in-frame rearrangements. Some clones are lacking; in checked studies, under half of them reflect an unresolved V gene, and why the rest are absent is not known. That table gives V, J and clone size, and the DNA gave D and trimming. The sample table shows some 210,000 clones, and more than 80% are seen once. Jointly, the top ten make up about 9% of the sample.

Participants in the prospective study were enrolled through a virtual design, were aged about 18 to 100 years, and lived in roughly 24 United States geographic areas. Cohort assignment in the prospective study relied on participant-reported clinical history from a screening survey and a study questionnaire. For ImmuneRACE Cohort 3, a participant was defined as recovered based on two consecutive negative NP/OP PCR tests, clearance by a healthcare professional, or resolution of symptoms. Mobile phlebotomists in the prospective study collected whole blood, serum and a nasopharyngeal or oropharyngeal swab from every participant. Participants in the prospective study had the option to provide additional blood draws and questionnaires over a roughly 2-month period. Before DNA extraction, blood samples from the prospective study were shipped at room temperature or frozen. The germline V end is reduced by 4 bases and the J end by 8 bases; junction bases left unmatched: 8. CDR1 and CDR2, per the germline V gene, are MGHRA and YSYEKL. Inclusive of the bounding cysteine and phenylalanine, the CDR3 is 14 residues long. Here the CDR3 DNA is all that survives: 42 bases in frame from base 1.

The research as a whole found: The amount of clinical and demographic metadata varied by source and participant and was provided uncurated.

The clonotype comes from a man between 35 and 55 years old who had recovered from COVID-19. This receptor chain uses TRBV4-1 and TRBJ1-2, with TRBD1 matching 9 junction bases. Sequencing was performed on PBMCs or T cells enriched from blood (not recorded which). CDR3 loop: CASSPKDRGYGYTF. The bases are TGCGCCAGCAGCCCTAAGGACAGGGGCTACGGCTACACCTTC.